Each of the 28 T cell receptor beta chains below was sequenced from the same sample in a study of T cell repertoires in cytomegalovirus infection. Antigens of these TCRs are unknown. MiXCR was run by TCRdb on the reads, yielding one entry per CDR3 protein. The sample includes 900,000 to 950,000 distinct CDR3 sequences, approximately 31% of them seen just once. The sequencing used cultured CD8+ T cells from PBMCs, collected from culture after CMV antigen stimulation. These receptors were collected from a human donor in good health (CMV status not recorded). Some clones in this sample may be carry-over from other donors' samples.

This clonotype has only a few counts. The chain uses TRBV19 and TRBJ2-1; D is ambiguous. The CDR3 loop spans 13 amino acids. The V gene lost 5 bases and the J gene lost 6 bases, with 11 bases spanning the gap. The germline CDR1 and CDR2 sequences are LNHDA and SQIVND (reference sequence). The CDR3 protein is CASSHPGPNEQFF. CDR3 sequence (DNA): TGTGCCAGTAGTCACCCGGGTCCCAATGAGCAGTTCTTC.

Ten or more counts support this clonotype. The rearrangement joins TRBV7-6 to TRBJ2-2; 7 bases line up with TRBD2. Germline V gives CDR1 SGHVS, CDR2 FNYEAQ. Germline trimming cut 5 bases from V and 5 bases from J; bases unmatched to any gene: 8. CDR3 length: 15 amino acids. CDR3 in amino acids: CASSASGERTGELFF. For the CDR3, the DNA is TGTGCCAGCAGCGCCAGCGGGGAGCGGACCGGGGAGCTGTTTTTT.

This clonotype was seen a few times. The chain recombines TRBV7-2 with TRBJ2-2, with 9 bases aligning to TRBD1. CDR3 length: 15 amino acids. After removal of 5 bases from V and 3 bases from J, the junction contained 4 bases not matched to a gene. In germline, CDR1 is SGHTA, CDR2 FQGNSA. The CDR3 DNA is TGTGCCAGCAGCCGACAGGGGGATGACACCGGGGAGCTGTTTTTT. Encoded protein: CASSRQGDDTGELFF.

This chain connects TRBV28 to TRBJ2-3; tentative D call: TRBD2 (6 bases). Between the trimmed V and J ends, which lost 6 bases and 0 bases, there was a span of 16 bases. CDR1 and CDR2 from the germline V gene are MDHEN and SYDVKM. CDR3 length: 16 amino acids. The CDR3 DNA reads TGTGCCAGCAGCCTACCGGGACTCCGAAGCACAGATACGCAGTATTTT. It specifies CASSLPGLRSTDTQYF.

The chain is built from TRBV3-1 and TRBJ2-7; no definite D call. The germline gives CDR1 LGHDT, CDR2 YNNKEL (reference sequence). The length of the CDR3 is 13 residues. Trimming took off 6 bases at V and 1 base at J, with 10 bases between the two ends. In DNA form, the CDR3 reads TGTGCCAGCAGGCTCCGAGATTCCTACGAGCAGTACTTC. It yields the protein CASRLRDSYEQYF.

This clonotype showed up just a few times. This sequence joins TRBV7-8 and TRBJ1-1; D possibly corresponds to TRBD1 (5 bases). The CDR3 is made up of 13 amino acids. In germline, CDR1 is SGHVS, CDR2 FQNEAQ. The ends were cut back, 8 bases at V and 2 bases at J, with 12 bases in the middle. CDR3 sequence: CASPGPTNTEAFF. As DNA, the CDR3 is TGTGCCAGCCCGGGACCGACTAACACTGAAGCTTTCTTT.

This clonotype was counted only a few times. The J gene is TRBJ2-1, the V gene TRBV5-3; D is unclear. TRBV5-3 is recorded as an ORF, its role being uncertain. Between the trimmed V and J ends, which lost 8 bases and 6 bases, there was a span of 9 bases. CDR3 size: 11 residues. Here the CDR3 reads CASRKGNEQFF. The DNA for the CDR3 is TGTGCCAGCAGGAAAGGCAATGAGCAGTTCTTC.

The table lists this clonotype with a few counts. The chain couples TRBV7-9 to TRBJ2-5, with 10 bases that match TRBD2. CDR3 length: 16 amino acids. The V segment lost 1 base and the J segment 1 base; nucleotides outside the gene matches: 3. From germline, CDR1 is SEHNR and CDR2 FQNEAQ (reference sequence). In nucleotides, the CDR3 is TGTGCCAGCAGCTTAGGCCCTAGCGGGGGCCAAGAGACCCAGTACTTC. This translates into CASSLGPSGGQETQYF.

V gene TRBV11-3 combines with J gene TRBJ2-1; TRBD2 aligns across 8 bases. CDR1 is SGHNT and CDR2 is YENEEA in the germline V gene. V gave up 7 bases and J gave up 3 bases; unmatched junction bases: 8. The CDR3 is made up of 15 amino acids. The CDR3 is CASTQGLAGYNEQFF. The CDR3 DNA sequence: TGTGCCAGCACCCAAGGGCTAGCGGGCTACAATGAGCAGTTCTTC.

This clonotype appeared a few times. The chain combines TRBV7-8 with TRBJ2-2; D perhaps matches TRBD2 (5 bases). This CDR3 spans 15 amino acids. Germline CDR1 is SGHVS and CDR2 is FQNEAQ. V dropped 1 base and J dropped 5 bases, with 11 bases sitting between them. CDR3 nucleotides: TGTGCCAGCAGCTTAGAGGACGGGGTGACCGGGGAGCTGTTTTTT. As protein: CASSLEDGVTGELFF.

This clonotype has just a few counts. This rearrangement joins TRBV13 to TRBJ1-5; D is undetermined. This CDR3 region has 13 residues. Germline CDR1 PRHDT, CDR2 FYEKMQ (reference sequence). V was trimmed by 5 bases and J by 7 bases, leaving 12 bases between them. In nucleotides, the CDR3 is TGTGCCAGCAGCCAGACGTTAAAACAGCCCCAGCATTTT. Protein product: CASSQTLKQPQHF.

This clonotype has a handful of counts. The V and J genes are TRBV14 and TRBJ2-3; either TRBD1 or TRBD2 may supply D (5 bases each). This CDR3 is built from 16 residues. Per the germline V gene, CDR1 is SGHDN and CDR2 is FVKESK. Trimming pared 4 bases from V and 2 bases from J, leaving 16 bases between. DNA of the CDR3: TGTGCCAGCAGCCGCAAAGATTACGGGGCCACAGATACGCAGTATTTT. Its translation: CASSRKDYGATDTQYF.

The chain is built from TRBV2 and TRBJ2-5; 9 nucleotides match TRBD2. There are 17 residues in the CDR3. V was pared by 2 bases and J by 0 bases, with 7 bases of the junction left unmatched. The germline gives CDR1 SNHLY, CDR2 FYNNEI. In DNA form, the CDR3 reads TGTGCCAGCAGTGAACCGGTAGCGGGGGAGTACCAAGAGACCCAGTACTTC. Its translation: CASSEPVAGEYQETQYF.

CDR3 nucleotide sequence: TGTGCCAGCAGCTTAGATGTACGAAGGGGGTCGTCACCCCTCCACTTT. The encoded protein is CASSLDVRRGSSPLHF. This chain uses TRBV7-6 with TRBJ1-6, with D perhaps matching TRBD1 (6 bases). In germline, CDR1 is SGHVS, CDR2 FNYEAQ. The CDR3 totals 16 residues. V was shortened by 1 base and J by 10 bases, with 17 bases between the two germline ends.

The table lists this clonotype with a few counts. The rearrangement links TRBV7-9 to TRBJ2-1, with TRBD1 matching over 9 bases. The germline V gene encodes CDR1 SEHNR and CDR2 FQNEAQ (reference sequence). With V trimmed by 4 bases and J by 4 bases, 5 bases remained unmatched. This CDR3 region has 15 residues. CDR3 DNA: TGTGCCAGCAGCTGGACAGGGGACGGTTACAATGAGCAGTTCTTC. It translates to CASSWTGDGYNEQFF.

At least ten counts were recorded for this clonotype. The chain joins TRBV7-6 to TRBJ2-2; TRBD1 matches at 8 bases. The CDR3 has 15 residues. The germline V gene encodes CDR1 SGHVS and CDR2 FNYEAQ. V gave up 5 bases and J gave up 7 bases; unmatched junction bases: 9. The CDR3 DNA sequence: TGTGCCAGCAGCCATGGGACAGGCTTGGGCGGGGAGCTGTTTTTT. It encodes CASSHGTGLGGELFF.

This sequence joins TRBV19 and TRBJ2-3, with 7 bases that match TRBD1. V dropped 5 bases and J dropped 1; count of bases not matched to a gene: 6. The CDR3 is made up of 15 amino acids. From germline, CDR1 is LNHDA and CDR2 SQIVND (reference sequence). CDR3 in DNA: TGTGCCAGTAGTCTGGGACAGTTTGGCACAGATACGCAGTATTTT. Translating gives CASSLGQFGTDTQYF.

This clonotype was recorded many times. The chain carries TRBV15 and TRBJ2-3; D might be TRBD1 or TRBD2, each matching 5 bases. Trimming shortened V by 2 bases and J by 3 bases, and 15 bases separated the two germline ends. This CDR3 comprises 16 residues. The germline CDR1 and CDR2 sequences are LNHNV and YYDKDF (reference sequence). The CDR3 spells CATSRKRDPRTDTQYF. CDR3 nucleotides: TGTGCCACCAGCAGAAAAAGGGACCCAAGGACAGATACGCAGTATTTT.

Of note for this clonotype: Possible read error: a much larger clone is one base away. The CDR3 carries no conserved terminal phenylalanine or tryptophan, so it likely arises from a read error. The chain recombines TRBV6-2 or TRBV6-3 with TRBJ2-1; D may be TRBD1 (6 bases). V was shortened by 2 bases and J by 9 bases, with 11 bases between the two germline ends. Germline V gives CDR1 MNHEY, CDR2 SVGEGT. CDR3 size: 13 residues. CDR3 in DNA: TGTGCCAGCAGTTACGAGACAGGTCTTGAGCAGTTCTCC. It specifies CASSYETGLEQFS.

This rearrangement joins TRBV6-2 or TRBV6-3 to TRBJ2-3; 8 bases line up with TRBD2. In germline, CDR1 is MNHEY, CDR2 SVGEGT. J gave up 0 bases and V 4 bases, and 12 bases lay outside the gene matches. The CDR3 spans 18 residues. CDR3 sequence (DNA): TGTGCCAGCAGTTTAGGCTCTTGGGAGCGGGGGAGCACAGATACGCAGTATTTT. Its protein is CASSLGSWERGSTDTQYF.

Of note for this clonotype: Its ends do not fully match the called genes, so a read error is possible. The rearrangement joins TRBV7-6 to TRBJ2-3; 11 positions match TRBD2. Germline V lookup: CDR1 SGHVS, CDR2 FNYEAQ. The CDR3 loop spans 15 amino acids. The CDR3 DNA reads as TGTGCTAGCAGCCAGACTAGCGGGGAGACAGATACGCAGTATTTT. Its translation is CASSQTSGETDTQYF.

This clonotype was seen only a few times. This chain connects TRBV27 to TRBJ2-7, with 14 bases lining up with TRBD2. Germline V lookup: CDR1 MNHEY, CDR2 SMNVEV (reference sequence). The CDR3 runs to 17 residues. After removal of 4 bases from V and 5 bases from J, the junction contained 10 bases not matched to a gene. The CDR3 reads CASSSGLAGGLIHEQYF. Here the CDR3 DNA reads TGTGCCAGCAGTTCTGGACTAGCGGGGGGATTGATCCACGAGCAGTACTTC.

The chain combines TRBV7-6 with TRBJ2-3; D is unresolved. V gave up 3 bases and J gave up 1 base, with 11 bases separating them. This CDR3 is built from 15 residues. Germline values: CDR1 SGHVS, CDR2 FNYEAQ. CDR3 bases: TGTGCCAGCAGCTTTGAAGGATTGGGCACAGATACGCAGTATTTT. This codes for CASSFEGLGTDTQYF.

This clonotype was observed at least ten times. V gene TRBV4-2 combines with J gene TRBJ2-7; maybe TRBD1 (5 bases). Germline CDR1 LGHNA, CDR2 YNFKEQ. Between the trimmed V and J ends, which lost 0 bases and 7 bases, there was a span of 16 bases. The CDR3 is 15 amino acids. CDR3 sequence (DNA): TGTGCCAGCAGCCAAGATCCAGGGTCTACAATGGAGCAGTACTTC. This sequence encodes CASSQDPGSTMEQYF.

On this clonotype itself: Just one base apart from a much larger clone, this may be a read error. The chain uses TRBV7-2 and TRBJ2-5; 11 nucleotides agree with TRBD2. CDR1 and CDR2 (germline): SGHTA, FQGNSA. The CDR3 is 15 amino acids. Written as DNA, the CDR3 is TGTGCCAACAGCTTAGTGACTAGCGGGGTTGAGACCCAGTACTTC. This codes for CANSLVTSGVETQYF.

In its sample, this clonotype was seen a few times. The V and J genes are TRBV6-2 or TRBV6-3 and TRBJ2-7; 7 nucleotides match TRBD1. This CDR3 region has 15 residues. The V segment lost 6 bases and the J segment 3 bases; nucleotides outside the gene matches: 11. The germline gives CDR1 MNHEY, CDR2 SVGEGT. This CDR3 reads CASRDQTGSFYEQYV. For the CDR3, the DNA is TGTGCCAGCAGGGACCAGACAGGGTCTTTCTACGAGCAGTACGTC.

This chain joins TRBV2 and TRBJ1-2, with D perhaps TRBD1 (6 bases). Trimming removed 2 bases from V and 3 bases from J, with 22 bases in between. Germline V lookup: CDR1 SNHLY, CDR2 FYNNEI. This CDR3 has 18 amino acids. The CDR3 region is CASSEFPTGTGGYYGYTF. The DNA of the CDR3 is TGTGCCAGCAGTGAATTTCCCACAGGGACCGGTGGGTACTATGGCTACACCTTC. Drawing the rest from reference TRBV2 and TRBJ1-2, the complete variable domain is EPEVTQTPSHQVTQMGQEVILRCVPISNHLYFYWYRQILGQKVEFLVSFYNNEISEKSEIFDDQFSVERPDGSNFTLKIRSTKLEDSAMYFCASSEFPTGTGGYYGYTFGSGTRLTVV.

V usage is TRBV28 and J usage is TRBJ1-1; 7 bases agree with TRBD1. The germline gives CDR1 MDHEN, CDR2 SYDVKM. The CDR3 has 16 amino acids. The V segment lost 6 bases and the J segment 3 bases; nucleotides outside the gene matches: 13. The CDR3 loop is CASSSAVTGRDTEAFF. The DNA for the CDR3 is TGTGCCAGCAGCTCCGCCGTGACAGGGCGAGACACTGAAGCTTTCTTT.